This TCR beta chain originates from a study of blood T cell repertoires in COVID-19. Study at large: Whether acute or convalescent, the COVID-19 samples came from the United States, Italy and Spain.

The V and J ends lost 2 bases and 5 bases, in that order; junction bases with no gene match: 6. The CDR3 contains 14 residues. Germline CDR1 is SGHVS and CDR2 is FNYEAQ. Repertoires were generated with immunoSEQ multiplex PCR, while TCRdb's copy carries only in-frame clones and drops some. The sample holds around 390,000 clones, about 86% seen once. The receptor was derived from a woman in her forties or fifties who had recovered from COVID-19. Material: PBMCs or T cells enriched from blood (not recorded which). This chain joins TRBV7-6 and TRBJ2-7; 7 nucleotides line up with TRBD2. CDR3 bases: TGTGCCAGCAGCTTAACAGCGGGGAGGAACGAGCAGTACTTC. Amino acid sequence: CASSLTAGRNEQYF.